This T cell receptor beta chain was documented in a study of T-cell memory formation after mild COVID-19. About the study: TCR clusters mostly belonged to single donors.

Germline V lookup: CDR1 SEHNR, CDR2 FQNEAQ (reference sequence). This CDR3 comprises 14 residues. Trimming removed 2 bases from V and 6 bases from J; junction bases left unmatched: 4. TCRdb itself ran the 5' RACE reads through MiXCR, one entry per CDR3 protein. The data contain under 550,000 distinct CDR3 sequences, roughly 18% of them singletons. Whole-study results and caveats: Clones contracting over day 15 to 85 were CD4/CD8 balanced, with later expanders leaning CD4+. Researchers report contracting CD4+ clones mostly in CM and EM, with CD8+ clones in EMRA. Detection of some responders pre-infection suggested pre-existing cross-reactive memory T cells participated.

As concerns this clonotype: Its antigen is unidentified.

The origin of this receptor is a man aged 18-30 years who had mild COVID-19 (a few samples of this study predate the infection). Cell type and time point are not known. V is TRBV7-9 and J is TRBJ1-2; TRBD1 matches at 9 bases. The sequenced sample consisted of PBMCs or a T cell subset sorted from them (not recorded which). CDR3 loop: CASSLTGGADGYTF. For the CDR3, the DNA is TGTGCCAGCAGCTTAACAGGGGGCGCGGATGGCTACACCTTC.